The 9 T cell receptor beta chains below all came from one sample that was sequenced in a study of blood T cell repertoires in COVID-19. Method: immunoSEQ multiplex PCR; TCRdb's copy keeps in-frame clones and lacks some. The sample lists some 370,000 clones; around 87% were seen once. The sample consisted of peripheral blood. These receptors were obtained from a man aged 18 to 30 with active or convalescent COVID-19.

This clone was seen a few times. This chain joins TRBV6-1 and TRBJ2-2, with 7 positions matching TRBD1. The CDR3 covers 14 residues. In germline, CDR1 is MNHNS, CDR2 SASEGT. Trimming took 5 bases from V and 7 from J; bases not matched to a gene: 7. CDR3 sequence: CASSPTGFNGELFF. CDR3 nucleotides: TGTGCCAGCAGTCCGACAGGGTTTAACGGGGAGCTGTTTTTT.

The chain couples TRBV7-8 to TRBJ2-5, with a possible D match to TRBD1 (5 bases). The CDR3 consists of 13 residues. Germline lookup yields CDR1 SGHVS and CDR2 FQNEAQ. V was clipped by 5 bases and J by 5 bases, with 12 bases between them. Here the CDR3 reads CASSPGFGETQYF. In nucleotides, the CDR3 is TGTGCCAGCAGCCCAGGGTTTGGGGAGACCCAGTACTTC.

This clone was recorded once. This chain connects TRBV5-1 to TRBJ2-7; 10 bases agree with TRBD2. Germline CDR1 is SGHRS and CDR2 is YFSETQ. This CDR3 contains 14 residues. J lost 2 bases, V lost 5 bases, and 4 bases had no gene match. The CDR3 protein is CASRLAGDPYEQYF. DNA of the CDR3: TGCGCCAGCAGGCTAGCGGGAGATCCCTACGAGCAGTACTTC.

The genes are TRBV19 and TRBJ2-1; 13 nucleotides match TRBD2. Germline V lookup: CDR1 LNHDA, CDR2 SQIVND (reference sequence). V was pared by 3 bases and J by 5 bases, with 4 bases of the junction left unmatched. CDR3 length: 16 residues. The CDR3: CASSIRTSGSHNEQFF. The CDR3 DNA is TGTGCCAGTAGTATCCGGACTAGCGGGAGCCACAATGAGCAGTTCTTC.

The rearrangement links TRBV29-1 to TRBJ1-1, with a tentative D call TRBD1 (6 bases). CDR1 is SQVTM, CDR2 ANQGSEA, per germline. The V end lost 6 bases, the J end lost 0 bases, and 11 bases lay between the germline ends. The CDR3 covers 13 residues. In DNA, the CDR3 is TGCAGCGTCCCGGGACACTTGAACACTGAAGCTTTCTTT. As protein: CSVPGHLNTEAFF.

The V call is TRBV19, the J call TRBJ2-3; 7 nucleotides match TRBD2. The CDR3 runs 15 residues. In germline, CDR1 is LNHDA, CDR2 SQIVND (reference sequence). V was clipped by 0 bases and J by 4 bases; unmatched bases: 4. The CDR3 nucleotides are TGTGCCAGTAGTATAGATGGCGGGAGTGCAGATACGCAGTATTTT. This encodes CASSIDGGSADTQYF. The full variable domain, with the rest looked up from reference TRBV19 and TRBJ2-3, is DGGITQSPKYLFRKEGQNVTLSCEQNLNHDAMYWYRQDPGQGLRLIYYSQIVNDFQKGDIAEGYSVSREKKESFPLTVTSAQKNPTAFYLCASSIDGGSADTQYFGPGTRLTVL.

This chain connects TRBV28 to TRBJ2-3; 11 nucleotides agree with TRBD2. CDR3 length equals 15 residues. V shed 6 bases and J 5 bases; nucleotides not matched to a gene: 7. Germline assignment: CDR1 MDHEN and CDR2 SYDVKM. DNA for the CDR3: TGTGCCAGCAGCCCAGCTAGCGGGGGGAGAGATACGCAGTATTTT. This translates into CASSPASGGRDTQYF.

The chain has TRBV4-3 and TRBJ1-3; D remains ambiguous. This CDR3 region has 15 residues. Looked up from germline, CDR1 is LGHNA and CDR2 is YSLEER. V dropped 4 bases and J dropped 0 bases, with 10 bases sitting between them. CDR3 DNA: TGCGCCAGCAGCCGTTCCAGCGGCTCTGGAAACACCATATATTTT. Its translation is CASSRSSGSGNTIYF.

V gene TRBV5-4 combines with J gene TRBJ2-7, with D possibly TRBD2 on 5 matching bases. Germline V gene lookup returns CDR1 SGHNT and CDR2 YYREEE (reference sequence). This CDR3 has 14 residues. Trimming removed 7 bases from V and 7 bases from J, with 21 bases in between. The CDR3 is CASSSEGFTGEQYF. CDR3 sequence (DNA): TGTGCCAGCTCTTCTGAGGGTTTCACGGGGGAGCAGTACTTC.